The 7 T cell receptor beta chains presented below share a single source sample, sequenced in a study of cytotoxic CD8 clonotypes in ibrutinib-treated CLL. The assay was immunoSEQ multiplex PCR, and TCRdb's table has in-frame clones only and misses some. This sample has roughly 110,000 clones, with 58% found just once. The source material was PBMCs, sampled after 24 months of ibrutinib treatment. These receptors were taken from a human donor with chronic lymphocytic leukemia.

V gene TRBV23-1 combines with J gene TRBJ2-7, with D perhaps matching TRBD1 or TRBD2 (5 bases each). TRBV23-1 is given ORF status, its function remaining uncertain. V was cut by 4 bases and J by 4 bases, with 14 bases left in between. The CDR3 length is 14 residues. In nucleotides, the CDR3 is TGCGCCAGCAGTCCTAATGAGGGGAGATACGAGCAGTACTTC. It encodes CASSPNEGRYEQYF.

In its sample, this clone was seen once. The CDR3, as DNA: TGCGCCAGCAGCCAAGATCCGTGGCTGAACACTGAAGCTTTCTTT. Its translation: CASSQDPWLNTEAFF. The V call is TRBV4-1, the J call TRBJ1-1, with D unclear. CDR1 MGHRA and CDR2 YSYEKL come from the germline V gene. The CDR3 is 15 residues long. Trimming removed 0 bases at V and 0 bases at J, with 8 bases between.

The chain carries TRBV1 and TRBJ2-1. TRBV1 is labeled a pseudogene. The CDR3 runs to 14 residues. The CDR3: CTSSRRQRRYEQFF. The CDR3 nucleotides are TGCACCAGCAGCCGCAGACAAAGGCGGTATGAGCAGTTCTTC.

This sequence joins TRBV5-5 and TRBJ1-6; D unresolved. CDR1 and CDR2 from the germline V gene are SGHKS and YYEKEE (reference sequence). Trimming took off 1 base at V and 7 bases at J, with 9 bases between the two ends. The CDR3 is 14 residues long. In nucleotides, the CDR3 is TGTGCCAGCAGCTTGAAGGGCAGGAATTCACCCCTCCACTTT. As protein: CASSLKGRNSPLHF.

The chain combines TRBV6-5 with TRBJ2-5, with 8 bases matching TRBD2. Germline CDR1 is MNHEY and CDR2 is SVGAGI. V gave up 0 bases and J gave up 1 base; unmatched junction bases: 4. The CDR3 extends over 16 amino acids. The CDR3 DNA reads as TGTGCCAGCAGTTACTCGAGGGGACTAGGCCAAGAGACCCAGTACTTC. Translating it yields CASSYSRGLGQETQYF.

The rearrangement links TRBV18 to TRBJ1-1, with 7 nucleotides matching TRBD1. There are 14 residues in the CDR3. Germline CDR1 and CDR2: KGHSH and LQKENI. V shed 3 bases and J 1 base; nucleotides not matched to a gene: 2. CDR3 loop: CASSPDRTNTEAFF. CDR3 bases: TGTGCCAGCTCACCGGACAGGACGAACACTGAAGCTTTCTTT.

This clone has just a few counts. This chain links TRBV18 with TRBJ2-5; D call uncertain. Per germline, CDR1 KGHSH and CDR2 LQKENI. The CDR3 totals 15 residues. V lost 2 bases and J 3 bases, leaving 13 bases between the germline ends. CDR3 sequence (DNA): TGTGCCAGCTCACCATCTCTACTAAGAGAAGAGACCCAGTACTTC. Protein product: CASSPSLLREETQYF.